This entry describes one T cell receptor beta chain. The sample is drawn from a study of T cells after yellow fever vaccination. Whole-study context: Those fractions that held only low numbers of cells were prepared using the SMART-Seq v4 Ultra Low Input RNA kit.

For TCR, cDNA came from 5'RACE template switching, which added a universal primer site and UMIs. TCRdb reanalysed the 5' RACE reads using MiXCR and keeps one entry per CDR3 protein. Of 450,000 to 550,000 distinct CDR3 sequences listed, around a fifth are singletons. The CDR3 is 15 residues long. The V end lost 6 bases, the J end lost 4 bases, and 21 bases lay between the germline ends. Germline CDR1 SQVTM, CDR2 ANQGSEA. The source of this sequence is a man in his late teens or twenties who received the YFV17D yellow fever vaccine. This rearrangement joins TRBV29-1 to TRBJ1-1, with D possibly matching TRBD1 (5 bases). The sample consisted of PBMCs, taken around 3 weeks after the first yellow fever vaccination. The CDR3: CSVDGGMIVTTEAFF. The CDR3 DNA is TGCAGCGTCGACGGGGGAATGATAGTGACCACTGAAGCTTTCTTT.